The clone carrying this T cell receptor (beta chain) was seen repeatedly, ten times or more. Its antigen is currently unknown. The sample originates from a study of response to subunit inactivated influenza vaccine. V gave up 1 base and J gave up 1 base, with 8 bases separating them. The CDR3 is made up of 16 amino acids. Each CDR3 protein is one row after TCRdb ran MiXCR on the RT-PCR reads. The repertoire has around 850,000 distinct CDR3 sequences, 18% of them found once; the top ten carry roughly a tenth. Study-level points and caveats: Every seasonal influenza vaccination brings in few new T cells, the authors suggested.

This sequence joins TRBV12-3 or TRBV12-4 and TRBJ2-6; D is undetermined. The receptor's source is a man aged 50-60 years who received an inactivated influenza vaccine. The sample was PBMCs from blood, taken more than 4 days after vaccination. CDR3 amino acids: CASSLGRSSGANVLTF. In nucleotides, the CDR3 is TGTGCCAGCAGTTTAGGTCGGTCTTCTGGGGCCAACGTCCTGACTTTC.